This TCR beta chain derives from a study of shared clonotypes between healthy human individuals (dated by TCRdb to about 2020). For the study in its entirety: The cohort comprised two women and three men aged 18 to 49 years. Per donor, three plates each were used for CD4 naive and CD4 memory, two for CD8 naive, and one for CD8 memory. Between about 0.85 and 10 billion PBMCs per donor were obtained by leukapheresis. Different laboratories and diverse techniques were used to prepare libraries and sequence TCR repertoires, to increase sequencing depth and limit assay-specific biases. To estimate repertoire size and how much clonotypes are shared between individuals, the study performed deep sequencing of blood TCR repertoires from five healthy adults.

The cysteine opens and the phenylalanine closes a CDR3 of 16 amino acids. The sequence is cut down to CDR3 DNA, 48 bases in frame from base 1. Regarding this clone: Its antigen is not yet known. No base-level quality is on record; no much larger clone is a single base apart.

Healthy HIV-negative adults with no recently reported acute infections or vaccinations were included as donors. Only Caucasian adults living in Nashville, Tennessee, USA were represented among the donors. Magnetic negative selection was used to enrich CD4+ T cells, after which naive cells were positively selected on CD45RA and the negative fraction became the memory subset. Blood was obtained by leukapheresis, after which PBMCs were separated by Ficoll-Histopaque density gradient centrifugation and cryopreserved in liquid nitrogen vapor phase. Purity and quantity of every magnetically sorted T cell population were checked by analytical flow cytometry. From each sorted fraction, genomic DNA was isolated and quantified by UV absorbance on a Nanodrop 2000c. The study at large found these results: Compared with non-shared clonotypes, clonotypes shared by all four sorted-subset donors had higher generation probabilities. Sampling was restricted to blood, and TCR repertoires in tissues likely differ from the TCR repertoires found in blood. Because the study included only a small number of donors, the genetic and exposure-history diversity represented was limited. Pairwise subsampling indicated that sequencing depth was expected to affect the degree of clonotype sharing among donors. Incomplete sequencing was indicated by rarefaction of sorted-subset datasets, despite the large sequencing depth. Sharing across a few donors was observed for about 5% of naive CD4, under 4% of naive CD8, 2% to 2.5% of memory CD4, and less than 0.45% of memory CD8 clonotypes. Naive subsets generally had larger estimated clonotype richness than memory subsets.

Using the deep immunoSEQ assay, TCR CDR3 regions were amplified from genomic DNA by multiplex PCR. Genomic DNA extracted from each cell subset was distributed evenly over all wells of several immunoSEQ 96-well plates, and each plate served as one replicate. For sorted subsets, each replicate PCR was loaded with around 200 ng genomic DNA, equivalent to 30,000 to 35,000 T cell genomes. The purified libraries were quantified using a Qubit 3.0 fluorometer, sized with a Bioanalyzer 2100, and then quantified again using the KAPA Library Quantification kit. Each immunoSEQ 96-well plate was sequenced on its own single-read 150-cycle Illumina NextSeq 550 flow cell. The authors processed their data as follows. Because only junctional sequences without quality scores were contained in the immunoSEQ output, filtering matching that applied to full-length reads could not be performed. To assign V/J genes and CDR3, sequences were annotated against IMGT germline references using PyIR, a Python wrapper for IgBLAST v1.9. Reads were filtered out if the reads had weak V/J assignments (E-value above 1e-6), no CDR3, stop codons, out-of-frame junctions, or ambiguous translated residues. V3J clonotypes were defined as sequences sharing the same inferred V gene, J gene, and CDR3 amino acid sequence. The percentage overlap between two repertoires was calculated by dividing the number of shared unique clonotypes by the size of the smaller repertoire. Richness of each repertoire was evaluated using RTK rarefaction, the Chao1 estimator, and Recon v2.1 estimates of unobserved clonotypes. OLGA was used to compute generation probabilities for all TCRbeta clonotypes that the gDNA method yielded from a few donors. Entries here come from immuneACCESS through TCRdb and include only in-frame sequences with V and J called. Some clones fail to appear in such tables; in the studies checked, an unresolved V gene covers under half of the shortfall, and the cause of the remainder is unknown. V and J calls and clone size come straight from that table; D and trimming were deduced from the DNA. The sample yields some 1 million clones; 65% to 80% were counted once. The ten largest clones add up to 1.4% of the sample.

The V gene is TRBV21-1 and the J gene is TRBJ2-2; no check of the table's D call, TRBD1, against the DNA was made. TRBV21-1 has pseudogene status. The receptor's source is a man between 18 and 29 years old in good health. The source material was memory CD4+ T cells sorted from blood. This specimen's cell subset or site label, per the study, means: CD45RA-negative fraction. The DNA reads TGTGCCAGCAGCAAACCCCTTGCAGGGAACACCGGGGAGCTGTTTTTT. Translated, this gives CASSKPLAGNTGELFF.